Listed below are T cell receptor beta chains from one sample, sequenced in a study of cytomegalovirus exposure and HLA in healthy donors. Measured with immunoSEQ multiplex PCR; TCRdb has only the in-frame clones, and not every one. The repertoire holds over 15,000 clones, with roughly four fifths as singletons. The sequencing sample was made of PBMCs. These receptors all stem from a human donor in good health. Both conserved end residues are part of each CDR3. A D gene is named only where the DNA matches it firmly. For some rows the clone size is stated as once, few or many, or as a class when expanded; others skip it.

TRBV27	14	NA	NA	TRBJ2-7	TGTGCCAGCAGTTTAACGACAGATTCCTACGAGCAGTACTTC	CASSLTTDSYEQYF
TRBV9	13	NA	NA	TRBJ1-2	TGTGCCAGCAGCCCCCCCGGACAGTGGGGCTACACCTTC	CASSPPGQWGYTF
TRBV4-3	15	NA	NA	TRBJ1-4	TGCGCCAGCAGCCAAGACTCCGGGACTCGGGAAAAACTGTTTTTT	CASSQDSGTREKLFF
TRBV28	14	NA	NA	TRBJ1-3	TGTGCCAGCAGTCAGGGAGGCTCTGGAAACACCATATATTTT	CASSQGGSGNTIYF
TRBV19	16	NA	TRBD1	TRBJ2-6	TGTGCCAGCGGAGACAGGGGCCTCTCTGGGGCCAACGTCCTGACTTTC	CASGDRGLSGANVLTF
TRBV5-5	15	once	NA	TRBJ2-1	TGTGCCAGCAGCCCATCGACAATGAGCAGTTCTGAGCAGTTCTTC	CASSPSTMSSSEQFF
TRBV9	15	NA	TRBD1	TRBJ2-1	TGTGCCAGCAGCGGGGGTGGGACAGGGAGGAATGAGCAGTTCTTC	CASSGGGTGRNEQFF
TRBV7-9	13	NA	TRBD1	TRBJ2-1	TGTGCCAGCAGCCTCGGGACAGCTAATGAGCAGTTCTTC	CASSLGTANEQFF
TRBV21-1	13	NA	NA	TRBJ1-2	TGTGCCAGCAGCAGGACAGGGAACTATGGCTACACCTTC	CASSRTGNYGYTF
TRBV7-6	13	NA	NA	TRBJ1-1	TGTGCCAGCAGCTTGGGAGAGAGCACTGAAGCTTTCTTT	CASSLGESTEAFF
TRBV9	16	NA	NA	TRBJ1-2	TGTGCCAGCAGCGCGACCGTCCGGGGGACCCCCAGGGGCTACACCTTC	CASSATVRGTPRGYTF
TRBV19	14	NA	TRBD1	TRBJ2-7	TGTGCCAGTAGTATCACAGGGGGGATCTACGAGCAGTACTTC	CASSITGGIYEQYF
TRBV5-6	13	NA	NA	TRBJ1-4	TGTGCCAGCAGAAAGGGGGTGGTTGAAAAACTGTTTTTT	CASRKGVVEKLFF
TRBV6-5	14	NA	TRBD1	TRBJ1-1	TGTGCCAGCAGAGACAGGGGGGAAGTAACTGAAGCTTTCTTT	CASRDRGEVTEAFF
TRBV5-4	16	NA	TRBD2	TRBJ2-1	TGTGCCAGCAGCCCCGAGCCGACTAGCGGCTACAATGAGCAGTTCTTC	CASSPEPTSGYNEQFF
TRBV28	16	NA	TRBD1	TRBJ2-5	TGTGCCAGCAGTACCTCCGGGACAGGTGGGGAAGAGACCCAGTACTTC	CASSTSGTGGEETQYF
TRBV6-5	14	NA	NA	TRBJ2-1	TGTGCCAGCAGTGGGCCTCTCCTCTACAATGAGCAGTTCTTC	CASSGPLLYNEQFF
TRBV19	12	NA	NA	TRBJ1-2	TGTGCCAGTGGGCAGACTAACTATGGCTACACCTTC	CASGQTNYGYTF
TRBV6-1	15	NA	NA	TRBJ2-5	TGTGCCAGCACCTCGAATCGGGGGATCCGGGAGACCCAGTACTTC	CASTSNRGIRETQYF
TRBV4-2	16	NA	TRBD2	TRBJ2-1	TGTGCCAGCAGCCAAGCGGGACTAGCGGGGGAGTATGAGCAGTTCTTC	CASSQAGLAGEYEQFF
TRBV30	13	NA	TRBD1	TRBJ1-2	TGTGCCTGGAGTCACGGACAGGGAAGCGGCTACACCTTC	CAWSHGQGSGYTF
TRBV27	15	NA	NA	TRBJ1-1	TGTGCCAGCAGCCCCTATGCGCAGGGGAACACTGAAGCTTTCTTT	CASSPYAQGNTEAFF
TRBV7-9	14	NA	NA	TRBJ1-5	TGTGCCAGCAGCCGACAGGATAGCAATCAGCCCCAGCATTTT	CASSRQDSNQPQHF
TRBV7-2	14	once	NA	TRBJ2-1	TGTGCCAGCAGCTCTGACTTTCCCTACAATGAGCAGTTCTTC	CASSSDFPYNEQFF
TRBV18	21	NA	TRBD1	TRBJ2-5	TGTGCCAGCTCATCTCATCGTAGGTCTACCAAACTGACAGGGTGGGAAGAGACCCAGTACTTC	CASSSHRRSTKLTGWEETQYF
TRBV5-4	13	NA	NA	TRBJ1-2	TGTGCCAGCAGCGCCGACATCAACTATGGCTACACCTTC	CASSADINYGYTF
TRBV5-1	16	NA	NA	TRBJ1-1	TGCGCCAGCAGCTTGGAGGCAGCTAGAATGAACACTGAAGCTTTCTTT	CASSLEAARMNTEAFF
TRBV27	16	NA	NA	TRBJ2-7	TGTGCCAGCAGTTTCGGGGGGCGTGGAATCGCCTACGAGCAGTACTTC	CASSFGGRGIAYEQYF